One T cell receptor beta chain is described in this entry. The antigen remains unidentified. The repertoire was sequenced with immunoSEQ multiplex PCR; TCRdb's copy has only in-frame clones and lacks some. The sample has 300,000 to 400,000 clones, around 90% seen once. The sample comes from a study of cytomegalovirus exposure and HLA in healthy donors. Study information: The platform used for the roughly 130 validation repertoires matched that of the 666 first-cohort repertoires, a later analysis reported.

The study drew the donors from its roughly 120-subject validation cohort, separate from the roughly 710-subject first cohort. Study conclusions and caveats: Rarity characterized most TCR sequences, yet some public TCRs appeared in many donors.

Sample: PBMCs. This receptor was identified in a man aged 25-45 years in good health and CMV-seronegative.

CDR3 residues: CASSEGLGVESGYTF. The CDR3 coding sequence is TGTGCCAGCAGTGAAGGTCTAGGGGTGGAGAGTGGCTACACCTTC. The chain couples TRBV2 to TRBJ1-2, with D possibly TRBD1 on 5 matching bases. Germline CDR1 reads SNHLY; CDR2 reads FYNNEI. CDR3 length equals 15 residues. V shed 1 base and J shed 7 bases, with 16 bases lying between them.